This record looks at one T cell receptor (beta chain) sequence and its context. What it recognizes is unknown. These data are taken from a study of T cell responses to AZD1222 COVID-19 vaccine. Study observations and caveats: Baseline testing showed seropositivity in only six AZD1222 recipients. The study found vaccine-associated CD4 TCRs spanning spike, dominant at 160-218 and 743-854.

TCRdb's table, derived via immunoSEQ multiplex PCR, lists solely in-frame clones and lacks some. The sample has 110,000 to 150,000 clones, around 94% seen once; the top ten hold 9.5% to 15%. V dropped 4 bases and J dropped 8 bases, with 15 bases sitting between them. CDR1 is SGHRS, CDR2 YFSETQ, per germline. This CDR3 is 14 amino acids long. The source of this sequence is an adult who had recovered from COVID-19. The V gene is TRBV5-1, the J gene TRBJ1-4; D gene ambiguous. Source: peripheral blood, taken after recovery from COVID-19. CDR3 protein: CASSPGQFMEKLFF. The DNA for the CDR3 is TGCGCCAGCAGCCCCGGCCAGTTTATGGAAAAACTGTTTTTT.